Included here is one T cell receptor beta chain sequence, with context. Its target is not known. Total RNA amounts of at least 6 micrograms were extracted per sample. These data originate in a study of blood T cells in healthy people across ages. General study findings and limits: Long-lived and aged donors differed, with more naive CD4+ cells and higher diversity in the long-lived. Samples with more naive T cells showed higher observed beta diversity.

Combining a sample-barcoded 5' primer with a J-beta primer mix, a second PCR ran for roughly 7 to 11 cycles. Per sample, CDR3-containing paired-end reads numbered at least 2.5 million. MiXCR, run by TCRdb on the 5' RACE reads, gives a single entry per CDR3 protein. The sample lists some 640,000 distinct CDR3 sequences, 45% to 50% occurring once. CDR1 and CDR2 from the germline V gene are SNHLY and FYNNEI. V shed 2 bases, J shed 8 bases, and the junction held 25 bases outside the gene matches. CDR3 size: 21 residues. Sequencing was done on a sample of blood. The TCR was taken from a woman aged 55-69 years in good health. This rearrangement joins TRBV2 to TRBJ2-1, with 9 bases fitting TRBD2. The CDR3 bases are TGTGCCAGCAGTGAATTTACTTTTGGTGCGGGAGGGGGCCTACCTAGGGATGAGCAGTTCTTC. Translating gives CASSEFTFGAGGGLPRDEQFF.